This TCR beta chain was observed in a study of shared clonotypes between healthy human individuals. The CDR3 spans 15 residues. CDR1 and CDR2 (germline): MDHEN, SYDVKM. V gave up 8 bases and J gave up 0 bases; unmatched junction bases: 4. This table comes from immunoSEQ multiplex PCR, and its TCRdb copy is limited to in-frame clones, with some not included. The sample yields about 2.4 million clones, 93% seen once. Only one count was recorded for this clone. This chain connects TRBV28 to TRBJ1-2, with 12 bases identical to TRBD1. The receptor was isolated from a man aged 18 to 29 in good health. Some clones in this sample may be carry-over from other donors' samples. The sample comprised naive CD4+ T cells from PBMCs. Subset given: CD45RA+ positively selected. The CDR3 coding sequence is TGTGCCAGCGGGACAGGGGGCGCCCCTAACTATGGCTACACCTTC. Translating gives CASGTGGAPNYGYTF.